This T cell receptor beta chain was sequenced during a study of CD4+ T cells in melanoma. Whole-study findings and limits: A reported correlation linked neoantigen-specific CD4+ T cells to CD8+, macrophage and B cell function. Reportedly, melanoma neoantigen-specific CD4+ T cells showed varied differentiation states.

Only in-frame clones appear in the TCRdb table, and some are missing; sequencing was by immunoSEQ multiplex PCR. The sample yields roughly 10,000 clones, 50% to 75% seen once. On this clone itself: Its antigen is not identified.

The CDR3 totals 14 residues. V was shortened by 2 bases and J by 2 bases, with 8 bases between the two germline ends. CDR1 and CDR2 (germline): MDHEN, SYDVKM. This sequence joins TRBV28 and TRBJ2-3, with a possible D match to TRBD2 (6 bases). Sequenced input: cells from a culture (not recorded whether cultured in vitro). This clonotype was sampled from a human donor with melanoma. CDR3 sequence: CASSLAGPTDTQYF. In DNA form, the CDR3 reads TGTGCCAGCAGTTTAGCGGGGCCCACAGATACGCAGTATTTT.